The 21 T cell receptor beta chains reported below all come from one sample, sequenced in a study of T cells after yellow fever vaccination. TCRdb recomputed calls from the 5' RACE reads with MiXCR, one row per CDR3 protein. The table shows 50,000 or so distinct CDR3 sequences, with 6.5% to 8% occurring only once. Source: CD8+ T cells not binding an NS4B(214-222) dextramer, sorted from PBMCs, taken roughly 46 days after the first yellow fever vaccination. These receptors all stem from a man aged 18 to 30 who received the YFV17D yellow fever vaccine.

The genes are TRBV30 and TRBJ1-2; tentative D call: TRBD1 (6 bases). V was trimmed by 4 bases and J by 4 bases, leaving 13 bases between them. The CDR3 runs 13 residues. Germline-derived CDR1 and CDR2 are GTSNPN and SVGIG (reference sequence). The CDR3 loop is CAWNTDSFYGYTF. Written as DNA, the CDR3 is TGTGCCTGGAATACGGACAGCTTCTATGGCTACACCTTC.

A remark on this clonotype: This may arise from a read error, as a much more abundant clone is one base away. The chain uses TRBV6-1 and TRBJ2-5; TRBD2 aligns across 7 bases. Germline CDR1 is MNHNS and CDR2 is SASEGT. The CDR3 has 14 amino acids. The DNA of the CDR3 is TGTGTCAGCAGTACACGCGGGAGCCAAGAGACCCAGTACTTC. Protein: CVSSTRGSQETQYF.

Only a few counts were recorded for this clonotype. V usage is TRBV5-4 and J usage is TRBJ2-1; no clear D. The germline V gene encodes CDR1 SGHNT and CDR2 YYREEE (reference sequence). This CDR3 region has 12 residues. Trimming took 1 base from V and 6 from J, leaving 5 bases between them. CDR3: CASSLTLNEQFF. In DNA form, the CDR3 reads TGTGCCAGCAGCTTGACTCTCAATGAGCAGTTCTTC.

This clonotype has ten or more counts. The chain links TRBV10-2 to TRBJ2-1, with D tentatively TRBD1 (5 bases). The CDR3 length is 16 residues. With 8 bases removed from V and 4 bases from J, the gap between germline ends came to 21 bases. Germline V CDR1 and CDR2: WSHSY, SAAADI. The CDR3, as DNA: TGCGCCAGCTCGTCCAGGGATAGTGGGTTGTACAATGAGCAGTTCTTC. Translated, it gives CASSSRDSGLYNEQFF.

J is TRBJ2-2 and V is TRBV5-6; D is unresolved. Germline CDR1 is SGHDT and CDR2 is YYEEEE. The CDR3 covers 14 residues. Trimming took 0 bases from V and 6 from J, leaving 9 bases between them. The CDR3 region has the DNA TGTGCCAGCAGCTTGGGGCTGTCGGCCGGGGAGCTGTTTTTT. This gives the protein CASSLGLSAGELFF.

The chain is built from TRBV27 and TRBJ2-1; D gene uncertain. The germline V gene has CDR1 MNHEY and CDR2 SMNVEV (reference sequence). The CDR3 contains 13 residues. V was cut by 7 bases and J by 5 bases, with 12 bases left in between. CDR3 sequence (DNA): TGTGCCAGCAAGCCCTTGGGGAACAATGAGCAGTTCTTC. It translates to CASKPLGNNEQFF.

This clonotype was counted at least ten times. The chain uses TRBV5-1 and TRBJ2-7; the D is unclear. The germline gives CDR1 SGHRS, CDR2 YFSETQ. V lost 0 bases to trimming and J lost 5 bases, with 12 bases between them. The CDR3 is 14 amino acids. The CDR3 region is CASSLGRYLDEQYF. The CDR3 nucleotides are TGCGCCAGCAGCTTGGGACGGTACCTCGACGAGCAGTACTTC.

The V call is TRBV7-9, the J call TRBJ1-4; 11 bases line up with TRBD1. CDR1 is SEHNR and CDR2 is FQNEAQ in the germline V gene (reference sequence). V lost 5 bases and J lost 8; bases outside the gene matches: 7. The CDR3 runs to 15 residues. CDR3 residues: CASSQEGTGGEKLFF. The DNA of the CDR3 is TGTGCCAGCAGCCAGGAGGGGACAGGGGGGGAAAAACTGTTTTTT.

The chain employs TRBV5-4 and TRBJ1-2, with a possible D match to TRBD1 (6 bases). In germline, CDR1 is SGHNT, CDR2 YYREEE (reference sequence). V was pared by 0 bases and J by 0 bases, with 9 bases between. The CDR3 is 15 residues long. CDR3 region: CASSLDREPNYGYTF. DNA of the CDR3: TGTGCCAGCAGCTTGGACAGGGAACCTAACTATGGCTACACCTTC.

The chain joins TRBV20-1 to TRBJ2-5; D perhaps matches TRBD1 (6 bases). CDR3 length equals 15 residues. Germline CDR1 reads DFQATT; CDR2 reads SNEGSKA (reference sequence). V was cut by 5 bases and J by 5 bases, with 21 bases left in between. The CDR3 loop is CSADLPDRFGETQYF. The CDR3 coding sequence is TGCAGTGCTGACCTGCCGGACAGATTTGGGGAGACCCAGTACTTC.

The chain has TRBV7-6 and TRBJ2-1; 8 bases are shared with TRBD2. This CDR3 spans 14 amino acids. Looked up from germline, CDR1 is SGHVS and CDR2 is FNYEAQ. The J segment lost 6 bases and the V segment lost 7 bases, leaving 8 bases of the junction unmatched. As DNA, the CDR3 is TGTGCCAGCACCCCCTCGGGAGGGTTCAATGAGCAGTTCTTC. Its protein is CASTPSGGFNEQFF.

This clonotype was recorded a few times. The rearrangement uses TRBV5-5 and TRBJ2-1; no firm D call. The CDR3 runs to 15 residues. The V and J ends lost 0 bases and 1 base respectively, with 8 bases between them. CDR1 and CDR2 (germline): SGHKS, YYEKEE (reference sequence). The CDR3 region has the DNA TGTGCCAGCAGCTTGGTGGTGGTATCCTACAATGAGCAGTTCTTC. Protein sequence: CASSLVVVSYNEQFF.

The chain combines TRBV5-5 with TRBJ2-6, with D unclear. This CDR3 has 16 residues. V was shortened by 5 bases and J by 0 bases, with 12 bases between the two germline ends. CDR1 is SGHKS and CDR2 is YYEKEE in the germline V gene (reference sequence). CDR3 region: CASRQVMVSGANVLTF. The DNA of the CDR3 is TGTGCCAGCAGGCAGGTTATGGTCTCTGGGGCCAACGTCCTGACTTTC. The full variable domain, rest sourced from reference TRBV5-5 and TRBJ2-6, is DAGVTQSPTHLIKTRGQQVTLRCSPISGHKSVSWYQQVLGQGPQFIFQYYEKEERGRGNFPDRFSARQFPNYSSELNVNALLLGDSALYLCASRQVMVSGANVLTFGAGSRLTVL.

This clonotype has ten or more counts. V usage is TRBV7-6 and J usage is TRBJ2-1; D is uncertain. Between the trimmed V and J ends, which lost 0 bases and 8 bases, there was a span of 2 bases. The CDR3 has 11 residues. Germline CDR1 reads SGHVS; CDR2 reads FNYEAQ. The CDR3 reads CASSLAHEQFF. The CDR3 DNA sequence: TGTGCCAGCAGCTTAGCGCATGAGCAGTTCTTC.

This clonotype came up a few times. J is TRBJ1-5 and V is TRBV4-1, with no clear D. Trimming left V 4 bases short and J 9 bases short, with 16 bases between. Germline CDR1 reads MGHRA; CDR2 reads YSYEKL. This CDR3 comprises 14 residues. CDR3 DNA: TGCGCCAGCAGCCCCTTCCCCGATGACCGGCCCCAGCATTTT. It is translated as CASSPFPDDRPQHF.

The chain recombines TRBV19 with TRBJ2-2; TRBD1 aligns across 12 bases. J was trimmed by 5 bases and V by 1 base; bases with no gene match: 11. There are 19 residues in the CDR3. The germline V gene encodes CDR1 LNHDA and CDR2 SQIVND (reference sequence). The CDR3 loop is CASSIAGTGGFGGTGELFF. CDR3 DNA sequence: TGTGCCAGTAGTATAGCCGGGACAGGGGGCTTCGGTGGGACCGGGGAGCTGTTTTTT.

This clonotype was detected only a few times. The V gene is TRBV5-1, the J gene TRBJ2-7; no reliable D call. CDR3 size: 14 residues. Trimming took 0 bases from V and 2 from J, leaving 9 bases between them. Germline V gives CDR1 SGHRS, CDR2 YFSETQ. The CDR3 DNA follows: TGCGCCAGCAGCTTGGGCCAGCTAACCTACGAGCAGTACTTC. Amino acid sequence: CASSLGQLTYEQYF.

This clonotype turned up a few times. This rearrangement joins TRBV5-6 to TRBJ2-7; D remains ambiguous. CDR1 is SGHDT and CDR2 is YYEEEE in the germline V gene. Trimming shortened V by 3 bases and J by 4 bases, and 20 bases separated the two germline ends. This CDR3 has 16 amino acids. In nucleotides, the CDR3 is TGTGCCAGCAGCTCATTGATGGTTCCGCCGCCGTACGAGCAGTACTTC. Translation gives CASSSLMVPPPYEQYF.

The chain has TRBV10-1 and TRBJ2-3; 11 bases line up with TRBD2. Germline V gene sequence: CDR1 WNHNN, CDR2 SYGVQD (reference sequence). The trim removed 11 bases at V and 1 base at J, leaving 8 bases unmatched. The CDR3 consists of 15 residues. The CDR3 DNA sequence: TGCGCCGGAAAAAAGACTAGCGGGGGCACAGATACGCAGTATTTT. Translated, it gives CAGKKTSGGTDTQYF.

In its sample, this clonotype ranks as medium-sized (0.01 to 0.1%). The gene calls are TRBV5-1 and TRBJ2-7; D uncertain. The V end was cut by 0 bases, the J end by 5 bases, with 9 bases between. CDR1 is SGHRS, CDR2 YFSETQ, per germline. This CDR3 is built from 13 residues. The CDR3: CASSLEIPDEQYF. DNA of the CDR3: TGCGCCAGCAGCTTGGAAATACCGGACGAGCAGTACTTC.

This clonotype was observed many times. The chain links TRBV4-3 to TRBJ2-7, with TRBD1 as a possible D gene (5 bases). This CDR3 contains 15 residues. Germline V gene lookup returns CDR1 LGHNA and CDR2 YSLEER. V lost 0 bases, J lost 2 bases, and 11 bases lay in between. CDR3 sequence: CASSQEDQGAYEQYF. The CDR3 coding sequence is TGCGCCAGCAGCCAAGAGGACCAGGGTGCCTACGAGCAGTACTTC.